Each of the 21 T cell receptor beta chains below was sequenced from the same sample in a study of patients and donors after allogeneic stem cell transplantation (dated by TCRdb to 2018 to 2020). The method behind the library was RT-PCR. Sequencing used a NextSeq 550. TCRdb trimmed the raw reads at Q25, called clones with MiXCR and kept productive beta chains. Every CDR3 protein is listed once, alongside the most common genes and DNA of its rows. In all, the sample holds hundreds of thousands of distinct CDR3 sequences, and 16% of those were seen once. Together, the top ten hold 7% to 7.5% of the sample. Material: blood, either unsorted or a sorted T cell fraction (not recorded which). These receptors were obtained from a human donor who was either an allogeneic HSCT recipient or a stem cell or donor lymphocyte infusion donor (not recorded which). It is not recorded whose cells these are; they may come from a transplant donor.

The CDR3 DNA reads as TGTGCCAGCAGCTTAGGGGGGTCGGTGAACAATGAGCAGTTCTTC. Protein sequence: CASSLGGSVNNEQFF. The chain recombines TRBV7-9 with TRBJ2-1; possibly TRBD1 or TRBD2 for D (5 bases each). Germline V gives CDR1 SEHNR, CDR2 FQNEAQ (reference sequence). The V end was cut by 1 base, the J end by 5 bases, with 12 bases between. This CDR3 has 15 amino acids.

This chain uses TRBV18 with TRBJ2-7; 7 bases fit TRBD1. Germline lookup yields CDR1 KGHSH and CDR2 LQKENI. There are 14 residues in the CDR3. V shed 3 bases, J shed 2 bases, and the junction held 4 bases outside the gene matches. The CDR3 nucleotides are TGTGCCAGCTCACCTAAGGGACAGCCCTACGAGCAGTACTTC. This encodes CASSPKGQPYEQYF.

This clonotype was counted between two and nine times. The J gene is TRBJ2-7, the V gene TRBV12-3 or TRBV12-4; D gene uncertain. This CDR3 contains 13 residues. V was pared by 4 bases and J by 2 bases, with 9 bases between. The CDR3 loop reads CASSSSSAYEQYF. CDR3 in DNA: TGTGCCAGCAGTTCCTCTAGTGCCTACGAGCAGTACTTC.

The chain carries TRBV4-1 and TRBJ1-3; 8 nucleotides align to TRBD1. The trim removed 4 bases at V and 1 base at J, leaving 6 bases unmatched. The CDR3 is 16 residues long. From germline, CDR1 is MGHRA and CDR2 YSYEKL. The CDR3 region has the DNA TGCGCCAGCAGCCCCCCGGGACAGGATTCTGGAAACACCATATATTTT. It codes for CASSPPGQDSGNTIYF.

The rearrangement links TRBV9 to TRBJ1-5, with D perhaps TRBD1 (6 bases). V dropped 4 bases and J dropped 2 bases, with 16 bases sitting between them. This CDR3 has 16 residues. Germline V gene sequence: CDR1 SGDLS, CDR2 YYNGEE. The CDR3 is CASSRAGGPGNQPQHF. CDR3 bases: TGTGCCAGCAGCAGGGCTGGGGGGCCGGGCAATCAGCCCCAGCATTTT.

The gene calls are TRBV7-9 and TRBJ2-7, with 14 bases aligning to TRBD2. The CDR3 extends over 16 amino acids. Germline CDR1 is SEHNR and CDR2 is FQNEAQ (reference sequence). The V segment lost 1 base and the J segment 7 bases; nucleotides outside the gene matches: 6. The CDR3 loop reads CASSLGVGLAGEEQYF. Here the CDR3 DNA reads TGTGCCAGCAGCTTAGGTGTGGGACTAGCGGGGGAGGAGCAGTACTTC.

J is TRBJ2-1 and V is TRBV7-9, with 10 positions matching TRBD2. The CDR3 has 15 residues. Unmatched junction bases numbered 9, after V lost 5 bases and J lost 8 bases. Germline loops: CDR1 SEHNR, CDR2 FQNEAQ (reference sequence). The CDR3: CASSVSGGALDEQFF. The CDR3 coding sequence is TGTGCCAGCAGCGTGAGCGGGGGGGCCTTGGATGAGCAGTTCTTC. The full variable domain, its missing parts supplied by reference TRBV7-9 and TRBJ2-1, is DTGVSQNPRHKITKRGQNVTFRCDPISEHNRLYWYRQTLGQGPEFLTYFQNEAQLEKSRLLSDRFSAERPKGSFSTLEIQRTEQGDSAMYLCASSVSGGALDEQFFGPGTRLTVL.

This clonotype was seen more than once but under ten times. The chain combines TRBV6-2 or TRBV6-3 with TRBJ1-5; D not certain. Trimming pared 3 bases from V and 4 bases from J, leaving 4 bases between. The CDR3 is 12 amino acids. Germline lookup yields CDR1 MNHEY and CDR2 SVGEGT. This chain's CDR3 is CASSYLNQPQHF. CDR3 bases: TGTGCCAGCAGTTATCTTAATCAGCCCCAGCATTTT.

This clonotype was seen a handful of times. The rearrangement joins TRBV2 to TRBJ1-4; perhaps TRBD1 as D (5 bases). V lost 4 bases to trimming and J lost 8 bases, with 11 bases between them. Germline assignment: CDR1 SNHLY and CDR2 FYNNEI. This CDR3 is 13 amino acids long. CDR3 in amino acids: CASSAGRLEKLFF. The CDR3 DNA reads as TGTGCCAGCAGTGCAGGGAGGTTAGAAAAACTGTTTTTT.

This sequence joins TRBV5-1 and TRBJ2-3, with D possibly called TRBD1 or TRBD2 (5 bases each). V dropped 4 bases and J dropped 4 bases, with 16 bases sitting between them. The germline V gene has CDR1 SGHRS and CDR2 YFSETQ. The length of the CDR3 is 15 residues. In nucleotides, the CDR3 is TGCGCCAGCAGCCGAGGGGCCTCTGAGGCAGATACGCAGTATTTT. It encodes CASSRGASEADTQYF.

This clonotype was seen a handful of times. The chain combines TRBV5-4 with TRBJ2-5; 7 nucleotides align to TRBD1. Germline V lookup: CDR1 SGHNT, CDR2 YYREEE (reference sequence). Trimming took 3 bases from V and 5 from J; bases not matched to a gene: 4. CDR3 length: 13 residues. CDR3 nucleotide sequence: TGTGCCAGCAGCTCAGAACAGGGGGAGACCCAGTACTTC. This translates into CASSSEQGETQYF.

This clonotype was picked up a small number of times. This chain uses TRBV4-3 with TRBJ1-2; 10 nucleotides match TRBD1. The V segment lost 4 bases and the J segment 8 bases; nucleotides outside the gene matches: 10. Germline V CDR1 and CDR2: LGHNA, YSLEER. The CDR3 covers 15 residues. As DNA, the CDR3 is TGCGCCAGCAGCCGAGGGACAGGGGAACTAATGGGCTACACCTTC. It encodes CASSRGTGELMGYTF.

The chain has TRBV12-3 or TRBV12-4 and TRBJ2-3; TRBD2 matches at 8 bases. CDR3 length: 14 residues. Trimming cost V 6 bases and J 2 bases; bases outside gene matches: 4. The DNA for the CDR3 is TGTGCCAGCAGACCGGGACTAGACACAGATACGCAGTATTTT. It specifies CASRPGLDTDTQYF.

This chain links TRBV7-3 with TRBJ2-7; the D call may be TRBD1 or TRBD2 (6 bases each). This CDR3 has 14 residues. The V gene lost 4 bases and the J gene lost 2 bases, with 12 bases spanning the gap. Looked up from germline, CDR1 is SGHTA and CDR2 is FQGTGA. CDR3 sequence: CASSSSGAPYEQYF. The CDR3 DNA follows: TGTGCCAGCAGCTCATCGGGGGCACCCTACGAGCAGTACTTC.

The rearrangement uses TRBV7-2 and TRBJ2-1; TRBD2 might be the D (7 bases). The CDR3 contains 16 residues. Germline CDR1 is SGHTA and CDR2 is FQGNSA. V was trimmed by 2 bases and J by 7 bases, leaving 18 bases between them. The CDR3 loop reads CASSLLGGGAGNEQFF. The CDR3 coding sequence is TGTGCCAGCAGCTTACTAGGTGGGGGGGCAGGGAATGAGCAGTTCTTC.

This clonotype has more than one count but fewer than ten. The CDR3 here is CASSPESGANVLTF. In DNA form, the CDR3 reads TGTGCCAGCTCACCAGAGTCTGGGGCCAACGTCCTGACTTTC. This chain connects TRBV18 to TRBJ2-6; D gene uncertain. V dropped 2 bases and J dropped 1 base, with 3 bases sitting between them. CDR3 length: 14 residues. Germline values: CDR1 KGHSH, CDR2 LQKENI. Together with reference TRBV18 and TRBJ2-6, the CDR3 gives the full variable domain: NAGVMQNPRHLVRRRGQEARLRCSPMKGHSHVYWYRQLPEEGLKFMVYLQKENIIDESGMPKERFSAEFPKEGPSILRIQQVVRGDSAAYFCASSPESGANVLTFGAGSRLTVL.

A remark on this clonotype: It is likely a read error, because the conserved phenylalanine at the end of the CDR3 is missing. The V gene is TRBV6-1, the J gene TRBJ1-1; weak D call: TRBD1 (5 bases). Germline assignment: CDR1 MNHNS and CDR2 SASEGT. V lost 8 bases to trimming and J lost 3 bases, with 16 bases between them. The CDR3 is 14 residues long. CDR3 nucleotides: TGTGCCAGCTCGTGGGGCCCGAGGGACACTGAAGCTTTCTCT. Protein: CASSWGPRDTEAFS.

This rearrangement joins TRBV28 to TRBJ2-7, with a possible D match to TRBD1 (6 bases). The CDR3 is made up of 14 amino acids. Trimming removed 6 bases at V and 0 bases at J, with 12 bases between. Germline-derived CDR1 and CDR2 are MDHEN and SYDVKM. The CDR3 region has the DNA TGTGCCAGCAGCCCCCGGGACATCTCCTACGAGCAGTACTTC. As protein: CASSPRDISYEQYF.

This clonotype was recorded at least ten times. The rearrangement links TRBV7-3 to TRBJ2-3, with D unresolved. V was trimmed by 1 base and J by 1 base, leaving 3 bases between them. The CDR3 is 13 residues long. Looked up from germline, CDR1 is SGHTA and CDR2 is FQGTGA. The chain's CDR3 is CASSLIGTDTQYF. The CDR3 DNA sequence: TGTGCCAGCAGCTTAATAGGCACAGATACGCAGTATTTT.

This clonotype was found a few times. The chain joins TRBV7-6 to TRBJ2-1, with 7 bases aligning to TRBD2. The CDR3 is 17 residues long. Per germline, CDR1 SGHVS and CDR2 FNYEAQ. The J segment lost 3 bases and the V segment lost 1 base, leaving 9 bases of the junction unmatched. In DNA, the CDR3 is TGTGCCAGCAGCTTAGGAGCACGCGGGAGAGTCTACAATGAGCAGTTCTTC. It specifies CASSLGARGRVYNEQFF. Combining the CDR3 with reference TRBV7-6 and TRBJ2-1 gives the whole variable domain GAGVSQSPRYKVTKRGQDVALRCDPISGHVSLYWYRQALGQGPEFLTYFNYEAQQDKSGLPNDRFSAERPEGSISTLTIQRTEQRDSAMYRCASSLGARGRVYNEQFFGPGTRLTVL.

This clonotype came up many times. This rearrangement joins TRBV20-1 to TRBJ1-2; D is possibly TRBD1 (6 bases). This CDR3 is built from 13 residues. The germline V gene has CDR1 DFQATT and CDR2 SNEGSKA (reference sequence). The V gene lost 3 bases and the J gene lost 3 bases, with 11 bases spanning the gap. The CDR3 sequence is CSASIYRDYGYTF. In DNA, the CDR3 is TGCAGTGCTAGTATATACAGGGACTATGGCTACACCTTC.